The text below deals with one T cell receptor beta chain. Its antigen target is currently unknown. There are no base qualities to consult, and no much larger clone falls within one base. This specimen comes from a study of blood T cell repertoires in COVID-19 (dated by TCRdb to about 2020). Background for the entire study: Samples covering the acute and convalescent phases of COVID-19 were provided by collaborators in the United States, Italy and Spain. The material from the prospective study consisted of cDNA or gDNA derived from T cells, B-cell-depleted T cells, or PBMCs. Subjects who had been exposed to COVID-19, were actively infected with it, or had recovered from it provided the deeply sampled blood TCRbeta repertoires that made up the dataset. The repertoires were made available in a free public database intended to serve as a resource for research on the immune response to SARS-CoV-2. Samples were obtained from the ongoing ImmuneRACE study (first 160 participants) and from some 1,200 subjects provided by 6 global collaborators. A de-identified subject ID, COVID-19 status, age in years and sex were almost always included in the sample metadata. HLA class I and class II types, where available, came from metadata supplied by the sample provider rather than from assay-based typing.

Trimming at the junction amounts to 9 bases on V and 0 bases on J, and the germline ends lie 8 bases apart. Including the terminal cysteine and phenylalanine, the CDR3 comprises 12 residues. The CDR3 DNA has 36 bases and is translated from base 1. TCRbeta CDR3 regions were amplified from genomic DNA using the immunoSEQ Assay, a bias-controlled multiplex PCR. The source study handled its data this way. Within the assay, amplification of reference gene primers was used to estimate how many nucleated cells each sample contained. Sequence reads were collapsed and filtered to measure the absolute abundance of every unique TCRbeta CDR3 rearrangement. For each sample, productive Simpson clonality was calculated as the square root of Simpson's diversity index across productive rearrangements. Held by TCRdb, this immuneACCESS table contains in-frame sequences only and omits some clones. Under half of the omission traces to an unresolved V gene where checked; the cause of the rest is unknown. That table is the source of V, J and clone size, and D and trimming were worked out from the DNA. The sample contains roughly 240,000 clones, 86% of them found a single time. Of the sample, around 6% falls within the top ten clones.

At one collaborating source in Seattle, patients were enrolled during active infection and were followed longitudinally through the course of disease. Collaborating institutions collected whole blood in K2EDTA tubes following their own protocols. For TCRbeta analysis, collaborators shipped samples in one of three forms: frozen whole blood, isolated PBMCs, or DNA extracted from either of those sample types. What the authors observed across the whole study: How much clinical and demographic metadata was included differed by source and by participant, and the metadata was provided uncurated.

The receptor's source is a woman aged 80 or over with COVID-19, enrolled during active disease. Sequencing used peripheral blood. The sequence links TRBV12-3 or TRBV12-4 to TRBJ1-1; no confident D gene assignment can be made. The DNA sequence reads TGTGCCAGAAGAGGGTTGAACACTGAAGCTTTCTTT. It is translated as CARRGLNTEAFF.